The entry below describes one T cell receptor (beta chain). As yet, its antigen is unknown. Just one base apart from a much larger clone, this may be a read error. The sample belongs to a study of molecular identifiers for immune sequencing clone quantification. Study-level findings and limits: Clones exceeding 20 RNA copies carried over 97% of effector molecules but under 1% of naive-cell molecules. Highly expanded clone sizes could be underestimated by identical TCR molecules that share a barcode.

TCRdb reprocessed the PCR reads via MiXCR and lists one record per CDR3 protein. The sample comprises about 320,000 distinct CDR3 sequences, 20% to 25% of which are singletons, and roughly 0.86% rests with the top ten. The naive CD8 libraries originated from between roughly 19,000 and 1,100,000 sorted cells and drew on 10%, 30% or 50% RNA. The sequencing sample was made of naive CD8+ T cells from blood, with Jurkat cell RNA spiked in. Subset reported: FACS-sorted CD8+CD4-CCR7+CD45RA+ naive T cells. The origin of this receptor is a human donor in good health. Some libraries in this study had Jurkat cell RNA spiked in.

The DNA for the CDR3 is TGTGCCAGCAGTTTACTGGGTTCCACCTACGAGCAGTACTTC. Encoded protein: CASSLLGSTYEQYF. The genes are TRBV28 and TRBJ2-7; unclear D gene. The germline V gene encodes CDR1 MDHEN and CDR2 SYDVKM. Trimming cost V 2 bases and J 2 bases, with 10 bases left between them. CDR3 length: 14 amino acids.